This T cell receptor (beta chain) derives from a study of cytomegalovirus exposure and HLA in healthy donors. Whole-study findings and limits: Productive status was seen about 87% or about 30% of the time for most TCR beta V segments in an earlier analysis. Analysis performed later showed TCR beta chains linked to HLA being more clonally expanded than equally common others. For cytomegalovirus status, the classifier reportedly gave diagnoses with high specificity and sensitivity.

The PCR contained 60 Vbeta and 13 Jbeta primers. TCRdb's table, derived via immunoSEQ multiplex PCR, lists solely in-frame clones and lacks some. The repertoire table contains 70,000 or so clones. Concerning this clone: Its antigen is undetermined.

The source is a female donor in good health and CMV-seropositive. The sample taken for sequencing was PBMCs.

CDR3 coding DNA: TGTGCCAGCAGTTTACGGTCAGGGAATGGCGAAGCTTTCTTT. Amino acids: CASSLRSGNGEAFF. V is TRBV27 and J is TRBJ1-1; possibly TRBD1 for D (5 bases). Germline V lookup: CDR1 MNHEY, CDR2 SMNVEV (reference sequence). This CDR3 comprises 14 residues. With 2 bases removed from V and 8 bases from J, the gap between germline ends came to 15 bases.